The next 6 T cell receptor beta chains were all read from a single sample in a study of blood T cells in healthy people across ages (dated by TCRdb to about 2015). The receptor library was made with 5' RACE. Sequencing took place on an Illumina HiSeq 2500. A second PCR of roughly 7 to 11 cycles was performed with a sample-barcoded 5' primer and a J-beta primer mix. In TCRdb, the public reads were trimmed at Q25 with fastp and aligned with MiXCR, with productive beta chains retained. Duplicate CDR3 protein sequences are folded into a single record with the most common DNA and genes. A total of 870,000 or so distinct CDR3 sequences appear in this sample, more than 25% of them only once. Of the sample, 17% falls within the top ten clones. Material for sequencing was blood. These receptors all stem from an elderly woman in good health.

The genes are TRBV7-8 and TRBJ2-2, with TRBD1 matching over 11 bases. Germline loops: CDR1 SGHVS, CDR2 FQNEAQ. Losses at the gene ends were 2 bases for V and 4 bases for J; bases not matched to a gene: 6. The CDR3 runs to 17 residues. CDR3 residues: CASSLRDRGIPTGELFF. The CDR3 DNA reads as TGTGCCAGCAGCTTACGGGACAGGGGGATCCCCACCGGGGAGCTGTTTTTT.

This chain joins TRBV5-1 and TRBJ2-7; 8 nucleotides line up with TRBD1. Trimming cost V 2 bases and J 0 bases; bases outside gene matches: 4. This CDR3 contains 15 residues. Germline lookup yields CDR1 SGHRS and CDR2 YFSETQ. The CDR3, as DNA: TGCGCCAGCAGCTTACCCAGGGGGCCCTCCTACGAGCAGTACTTC. Protein: CASSLPRGPSYEQYF.

The CDR3 loop is CASSGTGGSLILSDEQYF. Written as DNA, the CDR3 is TGTGCCAGCAGCGGGACAGGGGGCAGCCTAATCCTCTCGGACGAGCAGTACTTC. This chain uses TRBV27 with TRBJ2-5, with TRBD1 matching over 12 bases. The J call is in doubt because the DNA end fits TRBJ2-7 better. There are 18 residues in the CDR3. Germline V CDR1 and CDR2: MNHEY, SMNVEV (reference sequence).

In this sample, this clonotype turned up a few times. This chain uses TRBV27 with TRBJ2-2, with TRBD1 matching over 9 bases. Germline values: CDR1 MNHEY, CDR2 SMNVEV (reference sequence). The CDR3 covers 16 residues. V shed 7 bases, J shed 3 bases, and the junction held 9 bases outside the gene matches. The CDR3 nucleotides read TGTGCCAGCACCTACGGGGGACAGGGTGACACCGGGGAGCTGTTTTTT. Protein sequence: CASTYGGQGDTGELFF.

The DNA for the CDR3 is TGTGCCAGCAGCTTATTTTCGAGGGATGTGAACAATGAGCAGTTCTTC. This translates into CASSLFSRDVNNEQFF. J is TRBJ2-1 and V is TRBV7-2; TRBD2 might be the D (5 bases). CDR1 and CDR2 (germline): SGHTA, FQGNSA. V was trimmed by 2 bases and J by 5 bases, leaving 16 bases between them. The CDR3 spans 16 residues.

This clonotype showed up just a few times. This rearrangement joins TRBV20-1 to TRBJ1-2; D uncertain. V lost 2 bases to trimming and J lost 0 bases, with 10 bases between them. The CDR3 sequence is 14 residues long. CDR1 and CDR2 from the germline V gene are DFQATT and SNEGSKA (reference sequence). As DNA, the CDR3 is TGCAGTGCTAGAAGGCAGCCACCTAACTATGGCTACACCTTC. Residues: CSARRQPPNYGYTF.